This T cell receptor beta chain emerged from a study of T cell repertoires in cytomegalovirus infection (dated by TCRdb to the late 2010s). Background for the entire study: Donor HLA type was relevant to the analysis, as public TCR beta signatures indicated carriage of CMV infection together with the matching HLA type.

CDR3 length: 14 amino acids, cysteine to phenylalanine. Only CDR3 DNA is held: 42 bases, read in frame from base 1. The paper's findings and limits, for the study overall: In both this cohort and an independent 352-donor cohort, the cumulative frequency of public TCR beta family members distinguished carriers of CMV infection plus the relevant HLA type. The ex vivo response was dominated by HLA-C-restricted CMV-specific TCR beta clonotypes, which also provided the single most frequent clonotype in two of eight donors.

The data were produced on an Illumina HiSeq 1500. Using fastp at Q25 and MiXCR, TCRdb reprocessed the public reads and kept productive beta chains. Entries are consolidated by CDR3 protein sequence, retaining the most common genes and DNA. The sample contains roughly 280,000 distinct CDR3 sequences, approximately 9.1% of them found a single time. The ten biggest clones cover approximately 16% of the sample. This clonotype was found many times. Its antigen is unknown. Its ends do not fully match the called genes, so a read error is possible. Material for sequencing was PBMCs. Here the chain combines TRBV12-3 or TRBV12-4 and TRBJ2-6; the central 7 bases match TRBD2. This clonotype was sampled from a human donor in good health (CMV status not recorded). Some clones in this sample may be carry-over from other donors' samples. In nucleotides, the sequence is TGTGCCAGCAGTCTAGCGGCCGGGGCCAACGTCCTGACTTTC. Protein translation: CASSLAAGANVLTF.